This T cell receptor (beta chain) was sequenced during a study of CD4 T cells in relation to SARS-CoV-2 and coronaviruses. Study-level information: After roughly eleven days of antigen culture, PBMC TCR beta CDR3s were sequenced.

Notes on this clone: Antigen unknown.

Whole-study results and caveats: SARS-CoV-2-driven expansion was significantly weaker in crossreactive than monoreactive clones. In roughly 65% of donors, memory CD4+ clonotypes crossrecognized SARS-CoV-2 and at least one common cold coronavirus spike. Crossreactivity was assessed only for spike protein, not other viral proteins.

The CDR3 totals 15 residues. J was trimmed by 8 bases and V by 2 bases; bases with no gene match: 8. The germline V gene has CDR1 SGHRS and CDR2 YFSETQ. TCRdb's table, derived via immunoSEQ multiplex PCR, lists solely in-frame clones and lacks some. The profile shows 35,000 or so clones, roughly 80% of them singletons. The receptor comes from an adult with COVID-19. Sequenced material: naive CD4+ T cells from PBMCs, cultured in vitro. Subset given: naive CD4+ T cells isolated by negative enrichment. J is TRBJ2-1 and V is TRBV5-1; 9 nucleotides line up with TRBD1. CDR3 sequence: CASSFVRTGVDEQFF. Here the CDR3 DNA reads TGCGCCAGCAGCTTTGTCCGGACAGGGGTTGATGAGCAGTTCTTC.